The 11 T cell receptor beta chains reported below all come from one sample, sequenced in a study of shared clonotypes between healthy human individuals. The table came from immunoSEQ multiplex PCR; TCRdb's copy has only in-frame clones and leaves some out. The table shows around 940,000 clones, with approximately 76% occurring only once. The sequenced material came from memory CD4+ T cells sorted from blood. Subset noted: CD45RA-negative fraction. All receptors come from a man aged 18-30 years in good health.

The chain uses TRBV6-6 and TRBJ1-1; TRBD1 is a possible D gene (6 bases). Trimming took off 6 bases at V and 5 bases at J, with 13 bases between the two ends. In germline, CDR1 is MNHNY, CDR2 SVGAGI (reference sequence). CDR3 length: 13 amino acids. CDR3 in amino acids: CASSFLGGTEAFF. The DNA of the CDR3 is TGTGCCAGCAGCTTCTTAGGGGGGACTGAAGCTTTCTTT.

In the case of this clone: This specimen includes other DNA sequences encoding the same CDR3. This CDR3 reads CASSLGTSGGNEQFF. DNA of the CDR3: TGTGCCAGCAGCTTAGGGACTAGCGGGGGCAATGAGCAGTTCTTC. This chain uses TRBV7-2 with TRBJ2-1; the match to TRBD2 covers 13 bases. Unmatched junction bases numbered 0, after V lost 1 base and J lost 6 bases. The CDR3 covers 15 residues. Germline V gives CDR1 SGHTA, CDR2 FQGNSA.

On this clone itself: A much more abundant neighbour one base away suggests this may be a read error. V is TRBV2 and J is TRBJ1-5; D might be TRBD1 (5 bases). The CDR3 length is 13 residues. Germline V lookup: CDR1 SNHLY, CDR2 FYNNEI. V was cut by 6 bases and J by 1 base, with 7 bases left in between. The CDR3 loop reads CASRRDSNQPQHF. As DNA, the CDR3 is TGTGCCAGCAGGCGGGACAGCAATCAGCCCCAGCATTTT. Variable domain in full (rest from reference TRBV2 and TRBJ1-5): EPEVTQTPSHQVTQMGQEVILRCVPISNHLYFYWYRQILGQKVEFLVSFYNNEISEKSEIFDDQFSVERPDGSNFTLKIRSTKLEDSAMYFCASRRDSNQPQHFGDGTRLSIL.

The chain couples TRBV29-1 to TRBJ2-7; D gene uncertain. Germline CDR1 is SQVTM and CDR2 is ANQGSEA. Trimming cost V 6 bases and J 0 bases, with 3 bases left between them. This CDR3 is built from 10 residues. The CDR3 here is CSVVSYEQYF. CDR3 nucleotides: TGCAGCGTAGTCTCCTACGAGCAGTACTTC.

The genes are TRBV9 and TRBJ1-2; D gene unclear. The length of the CDR3 is 14 residues. Germline values: CDR1 SGDLS, CDR2 YYNGEE. V was pared by 0 bases and J by 6 bases, with 12 bases between. For the CDR3, the DNA is TGTGCCAGCAGCGTAGTAGGCGGGGTGAATGGCTACACCTTC. It is translated as CASSVVGGVNGYTF.

This clone was recorded only once. The J gene is TRBJ2-1, the V gene TRBV2, with 8 bases fitting TRBD2. The CDR3 runs 16 residues. V gave up 5 bases and J gave up 8 bases; unmatched junction bases: 14. The V gene's germline CDR1 is SNHLY and CDR2 FYNNEI. CDR3 bases: TGTGCCAGCAGTCCGATAACGGGACTAGTTGGGGATGAGCAGTTCTTC. This gives the protein CASSPITGLVGDEQFF.

This sequence joins TRBV11-3 and TRBJ1-1; D not resolved. Germline lookup yields CDR1 SGHNT and CDR2 YENEEA. This CDR3 is built from 13 residues. V dropped 2 bases and J dropped 1 base, with 5 bases sitting between them. DNA of the CDR3: TGTGCCAGCAGCTTATATAGGAACACTGAAGCTTTCTTT. Amino acid sequence: CASSLYRNTEAFF.

The chain combines TRBV4-3 with TRBJ2-3; D is possibly TRBD1 (6 bases). From germline, CDR1 is LGHNA and CDR2 YSLEER. This CDR3 spans 14 amino acids. The V end lost 1 base, the J end lost 9 bases, and 14 bases lay between the germline ends. The CDR3, as DNA: TGCGCCAGCAGCCAAGTACCTGACACAGGGACGCAGTATTTT. This translates into CASSQVPDTGTQYF.

The chain uses TRBV14 and TRBJ1-1, with D perhaps matching TRBD1 (5 bases). CDR3 length: 14 amino acids. V was pared by 4 bases and J by 4 bases, with 13 bases between. Germline V gene sequence: CDR1 SGHDN, CDR2 FVKESK. The chain's CDR3 is CASSPDTYRTEAFF. In DNA, the CDR3 is TGTGCCAGCAGCCCGGACACTTACCGCACTGAAGCTTTCTTT.

This chain connects TRBV29-1 to TRBJ1-1, with 7 bases fitting TRBD1. The germline V gene has CDR1 SQVTM and CDR2 ANQGSEA. The CDR3 consists of 15 residues. Trimming removed 5 bases from V and 5 bases from J; junction bases left unmatched: 14. CDR3 sequence: CSVNSHRGVGTEAFF. Written as DNA, the CDR3 is TGCAGCGTTAATTCTCACAGGGGTGTAGGGACTGAAGCTTTCTTT.

The genes are TRBV21-1 and TRBJ2-7; TRBD1, as called in the table, went unchecked against the DNA. TRBV21-1 counts as a pseudogene. The CDR3 length is 18 residues. Here the CDR3 DNA reads TGTGCCAGCAGCGGAGTAGGGACAGGGGGTTATCTGTCCTACGAGCAGTACTTC. Translated: CASSGVGTGGYLSYEQYF.